This entry concerns a single T cell receptor beta chain. Method: immunoSEQ multiplex PCR; TCRdb's copy keeps in-frame clones and lacks some. The sample records some 37,000 clones, 82% being singletons. This specimen belongs to a study of OX40 agonist ivuxolimab in advanced cancers. The CDR3 has 13 residues. CDR1 is SGHVS, CDR2 FQNEAQ, per germline. V lost 5 bases and J lost 3, with 10 bases in between. The receptor was derived from an adult with an advanced solid tumor such as melanoma, head and neck, liver or kidney cancer. This chain uses TRBV7-8 with TRBJ1-1; D call uncertain. The sample in question was CD4+ or CD8+ T cells sorted from blood, obtained in a trial of the OX40 agonist ivuxolimab. Written as DNA, the CDR3 is TGTGCCAGCAGCCCGGTGGGCCACACTGAAGCTTTCTTT. Residues: CASSPVGHTEAFF.